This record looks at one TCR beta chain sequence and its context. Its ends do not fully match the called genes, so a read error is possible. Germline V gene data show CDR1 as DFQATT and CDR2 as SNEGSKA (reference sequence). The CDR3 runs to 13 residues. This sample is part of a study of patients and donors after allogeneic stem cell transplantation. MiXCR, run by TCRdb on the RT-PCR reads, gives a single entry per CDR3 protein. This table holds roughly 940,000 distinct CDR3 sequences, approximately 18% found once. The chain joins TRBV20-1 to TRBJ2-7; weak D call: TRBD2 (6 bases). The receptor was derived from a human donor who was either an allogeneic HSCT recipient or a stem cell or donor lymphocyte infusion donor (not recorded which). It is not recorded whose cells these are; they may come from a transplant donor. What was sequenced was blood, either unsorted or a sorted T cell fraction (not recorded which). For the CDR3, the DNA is TGCGGTGCCCGGGACTTGAGCTCCTACGAGCAGTACTTC. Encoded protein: CGARDLSSYEQYF.